This is a list of T cell receptor beta chains from one sample in a study of T-cell memory formation after mild COVID-19. MiXCR, applied by TCRdb to the 5' RACE reads, yields one record per CDR3 protein. Altogether tens of thousands of distinct CDR3 sequences are present, approximately 6.6% being singletons, with the ten largest covering more than 1.3%. What was sequenced was PBMCs or a T cell subset sorted from them (not recorded which). All receptors come from a man in his late teens or twenties who had mild COVID-19 (a few samples of this study predate the infection). Cell type and time point are not known. The CDR3 runs from the conserved cysteine through the conserved F or W. D genes are given only for firm matches. Some rows have no size entry. The others give once, few or many, or a class for an expanded clone.

>NA|TRBJ1-6|13|TRBV6-5|few
TGTGCCAGCAGTACAGGAGGCGGATCACCCCTCCACTTT
CASSTGGGSPLHF
>NA|TRBJ2-5|14|TRBV12-3/TRBV12-4|NA
TGTGCCAGCAGTTTGGCGCGGAAGCAAGAGACCCAGTACTTC
CASSLARKQETQYF
>NA|TRBJ2-5|12|TRBV7-6|many
TGTGCCAGCGGGCCGGTGGGGGAGACCCAGTACTTC
CASGPVGETQYF
>TRBD2|TRBJ2-5|14|TRBV5-1|NA
TGCGCCAGCGCCCCGGGACTAGCGGAAGAGACCCAGTACTTC
CASAPGLAEETQYF
>NA|TRBJ1-5|15|TRBV15|many
TGTGCCACCAGCAGAGATTGGGCAGGGAATCAGCCCCAGCATTTT
CATSRDWAGNQPQHF
>NA|TRBJ2-1|13|TRBV20-1|many
TGCAGTGCCCCTCGGGACGGTTACAATGAGCAGTTCTTC
CSAPRDGYNEQFF
>NA|TRBJ1-2|13|TRBV4-1|NA
TGCGCCAGCAGCAAGCCCGGACTACTTGGCTACACCTTC
CASSKPGLLGYTF
>NA|TRBJ1-2|14|TRBV24-1|few
TGTGCCACCAGTGACCCGGGACGGAACTATGGCTACACCTTC
CATSDPGRNYGYTF
>TRBD2|TRBJ2-5|13|TRBV5-1|many
TGCGCCAGCAGCCTCCAGCGGGGAGAGACCCAGTACTTC
CASSLQRGETQYF
>TRBD2|TRBJ2-2|16|TRBV4-3|NA
TGCGCCAGCAGCTTCCGACTAGCGGGGGTTGCCGGGGAGCTGTTTTTT
CASSFRLAGVAGELFF
>NA|TRBJ1-5|15|TRBV4-1|NA
TGCGCCAGCAGCCGCCCAGTGGACCTCCGTCAGCCCCAGCATTTT
CASSRPVDLRQPQHF
>NA|TRBJ2-5|11|TRBV30|many
TGTGCCTGGAGCAGCGTAGAGACCCAGTACTTC
CAWSSVETQYF
>NA|TRBJ2-2|15|TRBV29-1|NA
TGCAGCGTCTACTCAGGGGCGGCGGACACCGGGGAGCTGTTTTTT
CSVYSGAADTGELFF
>NA|TRBJ2-5|15|TRBV7-2|few
TGTGCCAGCAGCCAAGGGGGGGCAGAACAAGAGACCCAGTACTTC
CASSQGGAEQETQYF
>NA|TRBJ2-2|14|TRBV19|few
TGTGCCAGTAGTCCGTCTGCGGGCACCGGGGAGCTGTTTTTT
CASSPSAGTGELFF
>TRBD2|TRBJ2-7|14|TRBV6-6|many
TGTGCCAGCAGTTCTAGCGGGGACGGATACGAGCAGTACTTC
CASSSSGDGYEQYF
>TRBD1|TRBJ1-5|16|TRBV12-5|NA
TGTGCTAGTGGTTTATTCATCAGGGGGCGTAGACAGCCCCAGCATTTT
CASGLFIRGRRQPQHF
>NA|TRBJ1-5|12|TRBV12-3/TRBV12-4|few
TGTGCCAGCAGATCTATGGGGCAGCCCCAGCATTTT
CASRSMGQPQHF
>TRBD2|TRBJ2-2|15|TRBV28|few
TGTGCCAGCACCCTCGGGGGGGCGAACACCGGGGAGCTGTTTTTT
CASTLGGANTGELFF
>TRBD1|TRBJ1-1|14|TRBV20-1|NA
TGCAGTGCTAGGGGGACAGGGGTTGAGACTGAAGCTTTCTTT
CSARGTGVETEAFF
>NA|TRBJ2-3|14|TRBV6-5|few
TGTGCCACGACGGCAGGCCCTAGCACAGATACGCAGTATTTT
CATTAGPSTDTQYF
>TRBD1|TRBJ2-3|15|TRBV5-1|few
TGCGCCAGCAGTTCCGGGACAGCCTTCACAGATACGCAGTATTTT
CASSSGTAFTDTQYF
>NA|TRBJ1-5|15|TRBV4-2|many
TGTGCCAGCAGCCAGGCCGGAGGAGTAGGTCAGCCCCAGCATTTT
CASSQAGGVGQPQHF
>NA|TRBJ2-2|13|TRBV7-9|many
TGTGCCAGCAGCATCCAAGAGACCGGGGAGCTGTTTTTT
CASSIQETGELFF
>TRBD2|TRBJ2-3|15|TRBV7-2|few
TGTGCCAGCAGCCGGGGGGGATCTAGCACAGATACGCAGTATTTT
CASSRGGSSTDTQYF
>NA|TRBJ2-1|14|TRBV7-2|NA
TGTGCCAGCAGACCCGACGACGGGCGGGGTGAGCAGTTCTTC
CASRPDDGRGEQFF
>NA|TRBJ2-5|15|TRBV4-3|NA
TGCGCCAGCAGCCAAGAGAAGGGCTGGGGAGAGACCCAGTACTTC
CASSQEKGWGETQYF
>NA|TRBJ2-7|15|TRBV6-5|NA
TGTGCCAGCAGTTATCAGCAGACCCCGGGGTACGAGCAGTACTTC
CASSYQQTPGYEQYF
>NA|TRBJ1-1|12|TRBV11-1|few
TGTGCCAGCAGCTTGGGGGCCACTGAAGCTTTCTTT
CASSLGATEAFF
>TRBD1|TRBJ1-4|15|TRBV5-1|NA
TGCGCCAGCAGCTTGGTCGGGACAGCTAATGAAAAACTGTTTTTT
CASSLVGTANEKLFF
>NA|TRBJ2-7|14|TRBV20-1|NA
TGCAGTGCTCAAAGGGGGACTACCCCCTACGAGCAGTACTTC
CSAQRGTTPYEQYF
>TRBD1|TRBJ2-1|12|TRBV7-2|many
TGTGCCAGCACCATAAACAGGGGTGAGCAGTTCTTC
CASTINRGEQFF
>NA|TRBJ2-1|14|TRBV3-1|NA
TGTGCCAGCAGCCAAGAATCCGGCGGGAATGAGCAGTTCTTC
CASSQESGGNEQFF
>NA|TRBJ1-1|15|TRBV4-3|few
TGCGCCAGCAGCCAAGATGGACGGTTGAACACTGAAGCTTTCTTT
CASSQDGRLNTEAFF
>NA|TRBJ2-5|14|TRBV7-2|few
TGTGCCAGCAGCTCTGGTTGGGGCCAAGAGACCCAGTACTTC
CASSSGWGQETQYF
>TRBD1|TRBJ1-2|15|TRBV6-5|few
TGTGCCAGCAGCCCCAGGACAGGGGGCGGTTATGGCTACACCTTC
CASSPRTGGGYGYTF